This entry lists 14 T cell receptor beta chains sequenced from one sample in a study of control samples from healthy donors and cancer patients. The table came from immunoSEQ multiplex PCR; TCRdb's copy has only in-frame clones and leaves some out. The sample contains 150,000 to 200,000 clones, around 91% of which appear only once. Source material: blood. These receptors all come from a woman aged 25-40 years in good health.

V gene TRBV2 combines with J gene TRBJ1-5; the match to TRBD1 covers 7 bases. J gave up 4 bases and V 2 bases, and 8 bases lay outside the gene matches. The length of the CDR3 is 16 residues. The germline CDR1 and CDR2 sequences are SNHLY and FYNNEI. The CDR3 spells CASSEWAGGKNQPQHF. As DNA, the CDR3 is TGTGCCAGCAGTGAATGGGCAGGGGGGAAGAATCAGCCCCAGCATTTT.

Written as DNA, the CDR3 is TGTGCCAGCAGTTCTCGGGTTTGGGACATTCAGTACTTC. Its translation: CASSSRVWDIQYF. The chain combines TRBV28 with TRBJ2-4; D is unclear. V was clipped by 4 bases and J by 8 bases, with 12 bases between them. The CDR3 totals 13 residues. Germline CDR1 reads MDHEN; CDR2 reads SYDVKM.

This chain connects TRBV3-1 (or the pseudogene TRBV3-2) to TRBJ2-2, with TRBD1 matching over 9 bases. The germline V gene has CDR1 LGHDT and CDR2 YNNKEL (reference sequence). V gave up 8 bases and J gave up 4 bases; unmatched junction bases: 5. The CDR3 is 14 amino acids. CDR3 coding DNA: TGTGCCAGCCAGACAGGGGGGATCACCGGGGAGCTGTTTTTT. Its protein is CASQTGGITGELFF.

V gene TRBV2 combines with J gene TRBJ1-6; 7 nucleotides agree with TRBD1. This CDR3 has 14 residues. V was clipped by 6 bases and J by 7 bases; unmatched bases: 6. The V gene's germline CDR1 is SNHLY and CDR2 FYNNEI. CDR3 loop: CASRAPGQNSPLHF. CDR3 nucleotide sequence: TGTGCCAGCAGAGCGCCGGGACAGAATTCACCCCTCCACTTT.

V and J are TRBV21-1 and TRBJ1-2. TRBV21-1 is a pseudogene segment. The CDR3 spans 16 residues. The CDR3 loop reads CASSKALWQGEDGYTF. CDR3 nucleotides: TGTGCCAGCAGCAAAGCGCTTTGGCAGGGAGAAGATGGCTACACCTTC.

The CDR3 bases are TGTGCCAGCAGCTCGCCCAGTACGCAGTATTTT. Its protein product is CASSSPSTQYF. This sequence joins TRBV21-1 and TRBJ2-3; TRBD1 reflects the table's D call only, with no check against the DNA. TRBV21-1 is a pseudogene segment. The CDR3 consists of 11 residues.

The rearrangement links TRBV6-5 to TRBJ2-4; perhaps TRBD1 as D (7 bases). The CDR3 length is 15 residues. The germline V and J ends were trimmed by 6 bases and 0 bases, with 12 bases remaining between them. Germline lookup yields CDR1 MNHEY and CDR2 SVGAGI. The CDR3 here is CASSAGGLAKNIQYF. CDR3 nucleotide sequence: TGTGCCAGCAGCGCAGGGGGGTTAGCCAAAAACATTCAGTACTTC.

Details on this clone: The same CDR3 arises from other DNA sequences in this sample as well. V usage is TRBV19 and J usage is TRBJ1-5; D is perhaps TRBD1 (6 bases). The germline gives CDR1 LNHDA, CDR2 SQIVND (reference sequence). Between the trimmed V and J ends, which lost 0 bases and 1 base, there was a span of 7 bases. This CDR3 region has 15 residues. CDR3: CASSIDRGSNQPQHF. DNA of the CDR3: TGTGCCAGTAGTATAGACAGGGGAAGCAATCAGCCCCAGCATTTT.

The chain joins TRBV10-1 to TRBJ2-1; TRBD2 is a possible D gene (5 bases). The CDR3 runs to 13 residues. V was trimmed by 7 bases and J by 5 bases, leaving 12 bases between them. CDR1 is WNHNN and CDR2 is SYGVQD in the germline V gene (reference sequence). CDR3 nucleotides: TGCGCCAGCACCACCACTAGAAACAATGAGCAGTTCTTC. Translated: CASTTTRNNEQFF.

This clone appeared a single time. V usage is TRBV19 and J usage is TRBJ1-2; TRBD1 aligns across 9 bases. V was clipped by 5 bases and J by 7 bases; unmatched bases: 5. CDR1 is LNHDA and CDR2 is SQIVND in the germline V gene (reference sequence). The CDR3 is 13 amino acids. CDR3 sequence: CASSPRDRAGYTF. In nucleotides, the CDR3 is TGTGCCAGTAGTCCCCGGGACAGGGCTGGCTACACCTTC.

This CDR3 reads CASSSDSRSYEQYF. The CDR3 region has the DNA TGTGCCAGCAGCTCGGACAGTCGCTCCTACGAGCAGTACTTC. The V call is TRBV21-1, the J call TRBJ2-7; TRBD1, as called in the table, went unchecked against the DNA. TRBV21-1 is assigned pseudogene status. This CDR3 is built from 14 residues.

This rearrangement joins TRBV28 to TRBJ1-5; D is unclear. The CDR3 runs to 18 residues. Germline CDR1 and CDR2: MDHEN and SYDVKM. Trimming took off 5 bases at V and 0 bases at J, with 20 bases between the two ends. The CDR3 here is CASSRPRAPLYSNQPQHF. CDR3 bases: TGTGCCAGCAGTCGTCCCCGGGCCCCCCTATATAGCAATCAGCCCCAGCATTTT. Looking up the rest from reference TRBV28 and TRBJ1-5 gives the full variable domain: DVKVTQSSRYLVKRTGEKVFLECVQDMDHENMFWYRQDPGLGLRLIYFSYDVKMKEKGDIPEGYSVSREKKERFSLILESASTNQTSMYLCASSRPRAPLYSNQPQHFGDGTRLSIL.

The chain has TRBV29-1 and TRBJ1-2; TRBD1 is a possible D gene (5 bases). The ends were cut back, 2 bases at V and 4 bases at J, with 5 bases in the middle. From germline, CDR1 is SQVTM and CDR2 ANQGSEA. The CDR3 has 11 residues. CDR3 protein: CSVEQGYGYTF. As DNA, the CDR3 is TGCAGCGTTGAACAGGGCTATGGCTACACCTTC.

This CDR3 reads CASSQDRDSEAFF. CDR3 nucleotides: TGTGCCAGCAGCCAAGATCGGGACAGTGAAGCTTTCTTT. The chain has TRBV3-1 (or the pseudogene TRBV3-2) and TRBJ1-1, with TRBD1 matching 7 bases. V trimming: 0 bases; J trimming: 7 bases; junction bases outside the gene matches: 2. This CDR3 region has 13 residues. The germline V gene encodes CDR1 LGHDT and CDR2 YNNKEL (reference sequence).